What follows describes a single T cell receptor (beta chain). The sample originates from a study of blood T cell repertoires in COVID-19. In the study overall: COVID-19 samples from acute and convalescent phases originated in the United States, Italy and Spain. Sources were T cells, B-cell-depleted T cells, or PBMCs; the material itself was cDNA or gDNA.

Source study methods: Quantification of nucleated cells was approximated via reference gene primer amplification. Sequencing used immunoSEQ multiplex PCR; TCRdb keeps in-frame clones, though not all of them. The DNA was the basis for D and trimming; V, J and clone size are from that table. The profile covers approximately 100,000 clones, with about 90% appearing a single time and 15% to 20% taken by the ten largest. This CDR3 contains 15 residues. Germline loops: CDR1 SGHVS, CDR2 FQNEAQ. The J segment lost 4 bases and the V segment lost 6 bases, leaving 9 bases of the junction unmatched. The clonotype comes from a man aged 45-60 years with acute or convalescent COVID-19. Material for sequencing was peripheral blood. The rearrangement uses TRBV7-8 and TRBJ1-5, with 7 nucleotides matching TRBD1. The CDR3 coding sequence is TGTGCCAGCAGTCCCCGACAGGGAATTAATCAGCCCCAGCATTTT. It specifies CASSPRQGINQPQHF.